A selection of T cell receptor beta chains follows, all from one sample in a study of shared clonotypes between healthy human individuals. This table comes from immunoSEQ multiplex PCR, and its TCRdb copy is limited to in-frame clones, with some not included. The sample contains roughly 2.5 million clones, around nine tenths of which appear only once. The sequencing input was naive CD4+ T cells sorted from blood. The receptors come from a man between 18 and 35 years old in good health. Both conserved end residues are part of each CDR3. A D gene is named only where the DNA matches it firmly. Rows give clone size only sometimes, using once, few, many, or a class for an expanded clone.

>NA|TRBJ1-5|TRBV19|NA
TGTGCCAGTAGTATTGACAGTGGCAATCAGCCCCAGCATTTT
CASSIDSGNQPQHF
>NA|TRBJ2-7|TRBV6-5|NA
TGTGCCAGCAGTACCGGACTATTATTGGCCTACGAGCAGTACTTC
CASSTGLLLAYEQYF
>TRBD1|TRBJ2-7|TRBV5-6|once
TGTGCCAGCAGCTCCGGACAGGGCTACGAGCAGTACTTC
CASSSGQGYEQYF
>NA|TRBJ1-1|TRBV7-9|few
TGTGCCAGCAGCTTTTGGGGCAGCAACACTGAAGCTTTCTTT
CASSFWGSNTEAFF
>NA|TRBJ2-6|TRBV6-1|NA
TGTGCCAGCAGTGTTGTACAGGGTAGCTCTGGGGCCAACGTCCTGACTTTC
CASSVVQGSSGANVLTF
>NA|TRBJ1-3|TRBV21-1|NA
TGTGCCACATTATTCAGGGGGAAAGGCTCTGGAAACACCATATATTTT
CATLFRGKGSGNTIYF
>NA|TRBJ1-6|TRBV6-6|NA
TGTGCCAGCAGTTACGGTACCCAAATGGGGTCACCCCTCCACTTT
CASSYGTQMGSPLHF
>TRBD2|TRBJ2-5|TRBV10-2|NA
TGCGCCAGCAGTGAGTCCGGGAGGGGCCCCAAGAGGACCAAGGAGACCCAGTACTTC
CASSESGRGPKRTKETQYF
>NA|TRBJ1-2|TRBV30|once
TGTGCCTGGAGCGGGGGCGGGCCTAGAGGCTACACCTTC
CAWSGGGPRGYTF
>TRBD2|TRBJ2-7|TRBV30|NA
TGTGCCTGGGGAATTCTGCGCGGGGGTTCCTACGAGCAGTACTTC
CAWGILRGGSYEQYF
>TRBD1|TRBJ2-7|TRBV6-1|NA
TGTGCCAGCAGTAGAGACAGGGGAGGCGAGCAGTACTTC
CASSRDRGGEQYF
>NA|TRBJ1-2|TRBV5-4|few
TGTGCCAGCAGCACTCCCCCTGGGACACCGTATGGCTACACCTTC
CASSTPPGTPYGYTF
>NA|TRBJ1-1|TRBV5-1|NA
TGCGCCAGCAGCTTGTCAGGCAGGGAGAACACTGAAGCTTTCTTT
CASSLSGRENTEAFF
>NA|TRBJ1-4|TRBV7-9|few
TGTGCCAGCAGCTCCAGGGTAGCTGGGGAAAAACTGTTTTTT
CASSSRVAGEKLFF
>NA|TRBJ1-5|TRBV28|once
TGTGCCAGCAGGTCCGGCAGTGGAAATCAGCCCCAGCATTTT
CASRSGSGNQPQHF
>NA|TRBJ2-7|TRBV30|NA
TGTGCCGCCCACTCTGGGCTAGTAGACGAGCAGTACTTC
CAAHSGLVDEQYF